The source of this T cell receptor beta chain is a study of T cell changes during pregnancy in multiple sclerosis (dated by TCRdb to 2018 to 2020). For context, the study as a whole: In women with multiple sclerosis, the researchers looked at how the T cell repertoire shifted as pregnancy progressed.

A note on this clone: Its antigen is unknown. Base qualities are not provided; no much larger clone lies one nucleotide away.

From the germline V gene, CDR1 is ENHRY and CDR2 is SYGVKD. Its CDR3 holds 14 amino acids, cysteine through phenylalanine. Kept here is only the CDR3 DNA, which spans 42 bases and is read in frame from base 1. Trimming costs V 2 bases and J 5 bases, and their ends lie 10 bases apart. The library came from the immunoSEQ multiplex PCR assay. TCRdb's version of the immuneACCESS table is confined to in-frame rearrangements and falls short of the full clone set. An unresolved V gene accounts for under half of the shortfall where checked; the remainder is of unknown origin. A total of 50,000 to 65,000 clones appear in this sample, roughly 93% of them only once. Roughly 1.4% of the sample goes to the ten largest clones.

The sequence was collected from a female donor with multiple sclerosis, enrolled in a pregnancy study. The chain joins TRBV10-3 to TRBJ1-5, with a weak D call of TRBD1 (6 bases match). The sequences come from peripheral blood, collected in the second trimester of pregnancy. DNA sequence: TGTGCCATCAGTGAGGTACAGGGCGATCAGCCCCAGCATTTT. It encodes CAISEVQGDQPQHF.